Below, 17 T cell receptor beta chains from the same sample are listed, as sequenced in a study of B cell selection in AIRE deficiency. Assay used: immunoSEQ multiplex PCR; TCRdb lists only in-frame clones, some missing. The sample holds about 15,000 clones, just over 90% seen once. Regulatory T cells were sorted as CD4+CD25hiCD127low/negative cells. Input material: Tregs sorted from PBMCs. These receptors came from a human donor with AIRE deficiency.

This clone occurred once. The rearrangement uses TRBV7-2 and TRBJ1-6; the match to TRBD1 covers 7 bases. J lost 10 bases, V lost 3 bases, and 18 bases had no gene match. Germline CDR1 SGHTA, CDR2 FQGNSA. This CDR3 has 18 amino acids. CDR3 sequence reads: CASSFDRAKIPFGSPLHF. The CDR3 DNA reads TGTGCCAGCAGCTTCGACAGGGCCAAAATCCCCTTCGGGTCACCCCTCCACTTT. Complete variable domain (other parts from reference TRBV7-2 and TRBJ1-6): GAGVSQSPSNKVTEKGKDVELRCDPISGHTALYWYRQSLGQGLEFLIYFQGNSAPDKSGLPSDRFSAERTGGSVSTLTIQRTQQEDSAVYLCASSFDRAKIPFGSPLHFGNGTRLTVT.

The chain joins TRBV29-1 to TRBJ2-7, with a tentative D call TRBD2 (5 bases). This CDR3 region has 11 residues. The germline gives CDR1 SQVTM, CDR2 ANQGSEA. The ends were cut back, 4 bases at V and 3 bases at J, with 7 bases in the middle. The CDR3 DNA sequence: TGCAGCGTTGTTCGGGGCTACGAGCAGTACTTC. Translated: CSVVRGYEQYF.

The chain employs TRBV7-9 and TRBJ2-7; TRBD2 might be the D (5 bases). Germline V gene sequence: CDR1 SEHNR, CDR2 FQNEAQ (reference sequence). V lost 6 bases and J 4 bases, leaving 19 bases between the germline ends. The CDR3 extends over 15 amino acids. CDR3 DNA: TGTGCCAGCAGGGGAGCTGGGTCCGGACGGTACGAGCAGTACTTC. Amino acids: CASRGAGSGRYEQYF.

The chain couples TRBV10-2 to TRBJ2-3; D is unclear. Trimming stripped 7 bases from V and 2 bases from J, with 13 bases between. This CDR3 comprises 14 residues. CDR1 and CDR2 from the germline V gene are WSHSY and SAAADI. CDR3 sequence: CASNPGQHTDTQYF. CDR3 nucleotides: TGCGCCAGCAACCCGGGCCAACACACAGATACGCAGTATTTT.

V gene TRBV11-3 combines with J gene TRBJ2-7; 7 bases line up with TRBD2. This CDR3 has 20 residues. Looked up from germline, CDR1 is SGHNT and CDR2 is YENEEA. V shed 5 bases and J 0 bases; nucleotides not matched to a gene: 22. The CDR3 nucleotides read TGTGCCAGCAGCATAAAGCGGGACGCTATTCCCAACCCCCTCTCCTACGAGCAGTACTTC. Its translation is CASSIKRDAIPNPLSYEQYF.

This rearrangement joins TRBV7-9 to TRBJ1-1, with D unresolved. This CDR3 is built from 14 residues. Trimming took 2 bases from V and 7 from J, leaving 14 bases between them. The V gene's germline CDR1 is SEHNR and CDR2 FQNEAQ (reference sequence). The CDR3 loop reads CASSLIRDPSEAFF. The CDR3 DNA reads TGTGCCAGCAGCTTAATCCGGGATCCCAGTGAAGCTTTCTTT.

The J gene is TRBJ2-3, the V gene TRBV4-1, with TRBD2 identical over 8 bases. V shed 4 bases, J shed 6 bases, and the junction held 9 bases outside the gene matches. CDR3 length equals 15 residues. The V gene's germline CDR1 is MGHRA and CDR2 YSYEKL. CDR3 DNA: TGCGCCAGCAGCCTGGGGTTGACGGGGGGGGATACGCAGTATTTT. Translation: CASSLGLTGGDTQYF.

The chain employs TRBV11-2 and TRBJ2-7; possibly TRBD2 for D (5 bases). Germline V lookup: CDR1 SGHAT, CDR2 FQNNGV. CDR3 length: 13 residues. The V gene lost 10 bases and the J gene lost 0 bases, with 13 bases spanning the gap. In DNA form, the CDR3 reads TGTGCCACCCGAGCGGCTTACTCCTACGAGCAGTACTTC. Its protein is CATRAAYSYEQYF.

This sequence joins TRBV2 and TRBJ1-5, with D perhaps matching TRBD1 (6 bases). Germline CDR1 SNHLY, CDR2 FYNNEI. V was shortened by 3 bases and J by 1 base, with 13 bases between the two germline ends. CDR3 size: 16 residues. CDR3 sequence: CASSEGARVSNQPQHF. The CDR3 nucleotides are TGTGCCAGCAGTGAGGGGGCCAGGGTGAGCAATCAGCCCCAGCATTTT.

The chain recombines TRBV18 with TRBJ1-2, with D uncertain. From germline, CDR1 is KGHSH and CDR2 LQKENI. The length of the CDR3 is 14 residues. Trimming shortened V by 3 bases and J by 3 bases, and 11 bases separated the two germline ends. The CDR3 DNA is TGTGCCAGCTCACCTTTAGGGCCTTACTATGGCTACACCTTC. This encodes CASSPLGPYYGYTF.

This sequence joins TRBV12-2 and TRBJ2-1; the D segment call TRBD2 is taken from the table without a DNA check. TRBV12-2 is a recognized pseudogene. The CDR3 sequence is 15 residues long. CDR3 DNA: TGTGCAAGTCGCTTTAGCGGGAGTGTCGACAATGAGCAGTTCTTC. Protein: CASRFSGSVDNEQFF.

This clone was seen a few times. The genes are TRBV2 and TRBJ2-7; D gene uncertain. The CDR3 extends over 11 amino acids. Germline CDR1 is SNHLY and CDR2 is FYNNEI. Trimming removed 4 bases from V and 12 bases from J, with 13 bases in between. The CDR3 spells CASSVEALRYF. CDR3 sequence (DNA): TGTGCCAGCAGTGTTGAGGCCCTTCGGTACTTC.

This chain joins TRBV18 and TRBJ2-5, with D unclear. Germline values: CDR1 KGHSH, CDR2 LQKENI. V lost 3 bases and J 0 bases, leaving 11 bases between the germline ends. The CDR3 has 15 amino acids. The CDR3 region has the DNA TGTGCCAGCTCACCGGGAATCTCAAACCAAGAGACCCAGTACTTC. This translates into CASSPGISNQETQYF. Full variable domain (outside the CDR3, taken from reference TRBV18 and TRBJ2-5): NAGVMQNPRHLVRRRGQEARLRCSPMKGHSHVYWYRQLPEEGLKFMVYLQKENIIDESGMPKERFSAEFPKEGPSILRIQQVVRGDSAAYFCASSPGISNQETQYFGPGTRLLVL.

The rearrangement links TRBV5-4 to TRBJ2-3; 7 bases match TRBD2. Germline V lookup: CDR1 SGHNT, CDR2 YYREEE (reference sequence). The CDR3 covers 16 residues. V shed 0 bases and J 2 bases; nucleotides not matched to a gene: 6. CDR3 loop: CASSLGSSGSTDTQYF. The DNA of the CDR3 is TGTGCCAGCAGCTTGGGTTCTAGCGGATCCACAGATACGCAGTATTTT.

The rearrangement joins TRBV29-1 to TRBJ1-2; no clear D. V lost 3 bases and J 3 bases, leaving 8 bases between the germline ends. CDR1 is SQVTM, CDR2 ANQGSEA, per germline. This CDR3 region has 12 residues. The CDR3 coding sequence is TGCAGCGTTGATAGTAGAGACTATGGCTACACCTTC. It specifies CSVDSRDYGYTF.

This chain connects TRBV19 to TRBJ1-2; possibly TRBD1 for D (6 bases). V shed 5 bases and J shed 4 bases, with 14 bases lying between them. The CDR3 length is 14 residues. The germline CDR1 and CDR2 sequences are LNHDA and SQIVND (reference sequence). The CDR3 spells CASSVAGQLYGYTF. The DNA for the CDR3 is TGTGCCAGTAGTGTGGCGGGACAACTCTATGGCTACACCTTC.

The chain uses TRBV7-8 and TRBJ2-1; no clear D. Germline V gives CDR1 SGHVS, CDR2 FQNEAQ. This CDR3 region has 14 residues. Trimming removed 0 bases at V and 9 bases at J, with 12 bases between. The CDR3 DNA follows: TGTGCCAGCAGCTTAGCGGTCCCCAAAGTTGAGCAGTTCTTC. It codes for CASSLAVPKVEQFF.